The T cell receptor (beta chain) under discussion was sequenced for a study of regulatory T cells in long-lasting Graves disease. Findings of the study overall: New patients shared 950 to 1,000 public clonotypes, fewer than the roughly 2,500 shared by persistent patients. With persistent disease, TRBV28, TRBJ1-2 and TRBJ2-5 were the favored segments.

This clonotype was observed many times. The antigen is not known. The CDR3 extends over 13 amino acids. Germline loops: CDR1 MNHEY, CDR2 SVGEGT. Trimming pared 2 bases from V and 4 bases from J, leaving 8 bases between. Indicated time point: newly diagnosed GD, antithyroid drugs for less than 3 months. PBMC RNA was the source of the TCR library. An endocrinology unit in Xi'an, China, supplied the patients. CDR3 regions were amplified by Arm-PCR using iRepertoire HTBI primers to build TCR beta libraries. In TCRdb, the multiplex PCR reads were re-called with MiXCR into one record per CDR3 protein. The table has roughly 260,000 distinct CDR3 sequences, around 18% seen once. In addition, the sample was reused for a study of T cells in Graves' hyperthyroidism and ophthalmopathy. This second report adds: A median roughly six months before onset, the model predicted ophthalmopathy.

This clonotype was obtained from a woman aged 25 to 39 with Graves disease. The input for sequencing was peripheral blood mononuclear cells (PBMCs), taken at new diagnosis, from a patient treated with antithyroid drugs. V is TRBV6-2 or TRBV6-3 and J is TRBJ1-1, with no clear D. CDR3 DNA sequence: TGTGCCAGCAGTTACCGGAGGTTCACTGAAGCTTTCTTT. Residues: CASSYRRFTEAFF.